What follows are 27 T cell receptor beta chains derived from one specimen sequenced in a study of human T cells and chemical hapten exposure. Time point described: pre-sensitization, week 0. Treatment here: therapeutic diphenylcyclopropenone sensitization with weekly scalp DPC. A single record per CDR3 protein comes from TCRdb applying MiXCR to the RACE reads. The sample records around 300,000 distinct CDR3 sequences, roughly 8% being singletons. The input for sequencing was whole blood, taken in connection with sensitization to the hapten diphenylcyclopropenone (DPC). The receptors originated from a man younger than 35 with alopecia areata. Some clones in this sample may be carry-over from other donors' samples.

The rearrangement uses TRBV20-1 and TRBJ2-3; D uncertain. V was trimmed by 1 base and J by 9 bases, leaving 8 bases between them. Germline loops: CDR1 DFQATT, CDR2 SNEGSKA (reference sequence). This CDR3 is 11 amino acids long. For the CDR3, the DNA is TGCAGTGCTAGAGCCTTGGGCACGCAGTATTTT. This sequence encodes CSARALGTQYF.

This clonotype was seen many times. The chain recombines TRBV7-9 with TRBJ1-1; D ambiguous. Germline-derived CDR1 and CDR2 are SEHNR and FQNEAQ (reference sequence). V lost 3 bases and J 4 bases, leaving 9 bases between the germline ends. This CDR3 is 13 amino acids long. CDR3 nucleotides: TGTGCCAGCAGCTTGGGGTCGGGCACTGAAGCTTTCTTT. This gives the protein CASSLGSGTEAFF.

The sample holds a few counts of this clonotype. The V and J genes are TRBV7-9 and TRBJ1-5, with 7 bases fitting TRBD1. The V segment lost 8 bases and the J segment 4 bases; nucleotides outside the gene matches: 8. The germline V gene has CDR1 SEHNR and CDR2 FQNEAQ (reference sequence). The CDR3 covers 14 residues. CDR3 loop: CASSDGTENQPQHF. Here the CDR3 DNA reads TGTGCCAGCTCCGACGGGACAGAAAATCAGCCCCAGCATTTT.

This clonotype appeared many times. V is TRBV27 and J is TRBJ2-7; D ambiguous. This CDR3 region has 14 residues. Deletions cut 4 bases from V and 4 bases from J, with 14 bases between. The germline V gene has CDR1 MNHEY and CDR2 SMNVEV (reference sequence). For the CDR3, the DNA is TGTGCCAGCAGTTCCGTTGTAAGAGGTTACGAGCAGTACTTC. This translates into CASSSVVRGYEQYF.

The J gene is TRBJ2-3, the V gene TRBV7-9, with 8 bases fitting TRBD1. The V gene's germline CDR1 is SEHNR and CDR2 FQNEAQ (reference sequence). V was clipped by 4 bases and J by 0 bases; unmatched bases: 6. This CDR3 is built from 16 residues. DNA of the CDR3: TGTGCCAGCAGCTCCAGGGGGCACACTAGCACAGATACGCAGTATTTT. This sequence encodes CASSSRGHTSTDTQYF.

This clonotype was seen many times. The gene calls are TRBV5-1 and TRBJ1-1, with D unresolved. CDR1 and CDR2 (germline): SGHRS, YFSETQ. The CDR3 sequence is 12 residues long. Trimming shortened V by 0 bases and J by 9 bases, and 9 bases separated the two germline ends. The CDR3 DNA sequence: TGCGCCAGCAGCTTGGGAGGACCCCAAGCTTTCTTT. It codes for CASSLGGPQAFF. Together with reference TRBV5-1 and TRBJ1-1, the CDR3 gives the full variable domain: KAGVTQTPRYLIKTRGQQVTLSCSPISGHRSVSWYQQTPGQGLQFLFEYFSETQRNKGNFPGRFSGRQFSNSRSEMNVSTLELGDSALYLCASSLGGPQAFFGQGTRLTVV.

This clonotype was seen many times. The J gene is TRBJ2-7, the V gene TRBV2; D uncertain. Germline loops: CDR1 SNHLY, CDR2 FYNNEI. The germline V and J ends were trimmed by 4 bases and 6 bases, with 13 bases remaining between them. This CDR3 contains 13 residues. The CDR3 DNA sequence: TGTGCCAGCAGTGTGGTCGTGGTCTCCGAGCAGTACGTC. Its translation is CASSVVVVSEQYV.

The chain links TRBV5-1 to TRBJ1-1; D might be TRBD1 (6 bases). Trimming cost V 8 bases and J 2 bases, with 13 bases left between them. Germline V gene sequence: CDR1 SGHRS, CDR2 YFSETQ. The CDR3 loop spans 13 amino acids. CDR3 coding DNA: TGCGCCAGTACAGGGAACGTAAACACTGAAGCTTTCTTT. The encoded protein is CASTGNVNTEAFF.

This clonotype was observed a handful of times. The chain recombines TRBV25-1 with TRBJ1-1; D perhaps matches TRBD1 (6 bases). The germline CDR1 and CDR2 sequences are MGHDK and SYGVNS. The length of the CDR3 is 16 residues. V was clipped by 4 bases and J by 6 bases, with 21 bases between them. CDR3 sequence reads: CASSGGRDIGKPEAFF. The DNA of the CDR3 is TGTGCCAGCAGTGGTGGCCGGGACATAGGGAAACCTGAAGCTTTCTTT.

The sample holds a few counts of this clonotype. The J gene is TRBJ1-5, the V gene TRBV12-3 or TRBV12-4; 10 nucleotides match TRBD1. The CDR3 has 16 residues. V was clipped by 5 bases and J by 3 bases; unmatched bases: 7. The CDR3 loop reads CASSTGTGAPNQPQHF. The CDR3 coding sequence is TGTGCCAGCAGTACCGGGACAGGGGCCCCCAATCAGCCCCAGCATTTT.

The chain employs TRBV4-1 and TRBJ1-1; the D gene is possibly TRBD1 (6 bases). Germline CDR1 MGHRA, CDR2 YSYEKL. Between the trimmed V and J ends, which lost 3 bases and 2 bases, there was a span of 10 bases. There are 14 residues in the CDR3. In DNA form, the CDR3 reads TGCGCCAGCAGCCAGATACAGGGAAACACTGAAGCTTTCTTT. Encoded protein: CASSQIQGNTEAFF.

CDR3 loop: CASSSPTPRGKETQYF. CDR3 sequence (DNA): TGTGCCAGCTCCTCACCGACACCACGGGGAAAAGAGACCCAGTACTTC. The chain joins TRBV18 to TRBJ2-5; possible D gene TRBD2, 5 bases. Germline-derived CDR1 and CDR2 are KGHSH and LQKENI. V dropped 6 bases and J dropped 3 bases, with 20 bases sitting between them. CDR3 length equals 16 residues.

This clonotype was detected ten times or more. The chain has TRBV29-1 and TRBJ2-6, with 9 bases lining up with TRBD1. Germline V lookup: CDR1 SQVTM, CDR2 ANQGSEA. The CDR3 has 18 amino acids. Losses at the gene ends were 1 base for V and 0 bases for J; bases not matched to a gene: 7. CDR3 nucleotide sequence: TGCAGCGTTGAAGGAGCCGGGACAGGGAGCTCTGGGGCCAACGTCCTGACTTTC. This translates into CSVEGAGTGSSGANVLTF.

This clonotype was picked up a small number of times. Here the CDR3 reads CASSSSPGKLAGVENEQFF. CDR3 sequence (DNA): TGTGCCAGCAGCTCATCTCCTGGGAAACTAGCGGGGGTCGAAAATGAGCAGTTCTTC. The chain recombines TRBV7-2 with TRBJ2-1; 11 bases align to TRBD2. The CDR3 length is 19 residues. Looked up from germline, CDR1 is SGHTA and CDR2 is FQGNSA. V trimming: 4 bases; J trimming: 7 bases; junction bases outside the gene matches: 18.

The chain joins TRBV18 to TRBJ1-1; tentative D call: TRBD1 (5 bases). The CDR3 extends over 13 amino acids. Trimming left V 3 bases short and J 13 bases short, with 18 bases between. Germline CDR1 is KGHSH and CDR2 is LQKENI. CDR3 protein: CASSPILGTPDFF. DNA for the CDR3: TGTGCCAGCTCACCCATCCTCGGGACCCCGGATTTCTTT.

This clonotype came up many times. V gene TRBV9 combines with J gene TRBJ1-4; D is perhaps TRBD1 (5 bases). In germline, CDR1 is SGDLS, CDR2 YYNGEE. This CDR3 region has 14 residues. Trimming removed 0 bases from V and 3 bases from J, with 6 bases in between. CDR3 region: CASSVAGSNEKLFF. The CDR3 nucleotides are TGTGCCAGCAGCGTAGCAGGGTCTAATGAAAAACTGTTTTTT. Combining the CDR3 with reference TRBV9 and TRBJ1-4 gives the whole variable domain DSGVTQTPKHLITATGQRVTLRCSPRSGDLSVYWYQQSLDQGLQFLIQYYNGEERAKGNILERFSAQQFPDLHSELNLSSLELGDSALYFCASSVAGSNEKLFFGSGTQLSVL.

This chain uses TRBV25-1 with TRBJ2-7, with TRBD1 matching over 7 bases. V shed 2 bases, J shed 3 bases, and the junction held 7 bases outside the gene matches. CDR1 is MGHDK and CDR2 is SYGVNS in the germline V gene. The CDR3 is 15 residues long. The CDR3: CASSEGRQGYYEQYV. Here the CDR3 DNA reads TGTGCCAGCAGTGAAGGACGACAGGGTTACTACGAGCAGTACGTC.

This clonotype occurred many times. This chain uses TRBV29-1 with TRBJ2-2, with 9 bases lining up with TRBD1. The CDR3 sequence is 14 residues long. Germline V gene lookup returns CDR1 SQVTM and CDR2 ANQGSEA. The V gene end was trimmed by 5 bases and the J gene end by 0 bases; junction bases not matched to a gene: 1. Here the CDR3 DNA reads TGCAGCGTTCGACAGGGGGCGAACACCGGGGAGCTGTTTTTT. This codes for CSVRQGANTGELFF.

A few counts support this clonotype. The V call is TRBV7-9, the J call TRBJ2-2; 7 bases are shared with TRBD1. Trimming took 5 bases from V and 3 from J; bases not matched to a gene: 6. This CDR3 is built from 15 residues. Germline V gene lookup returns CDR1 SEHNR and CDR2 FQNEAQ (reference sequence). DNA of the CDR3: TGTGCCAGCAGCCCAGGACAGGCCTACACCGGGGAGCTGTTTTTT. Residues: CASSPGQAYTGELFF.

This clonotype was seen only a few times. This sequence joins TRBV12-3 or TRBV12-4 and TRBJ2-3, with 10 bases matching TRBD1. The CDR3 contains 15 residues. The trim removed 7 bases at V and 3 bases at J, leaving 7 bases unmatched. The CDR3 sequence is CASIRTGGVTDTQYF. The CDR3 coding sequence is TGTGCCAGCATCAGGACAGGGGGAGTGACAGATACGCAGTATTTT.

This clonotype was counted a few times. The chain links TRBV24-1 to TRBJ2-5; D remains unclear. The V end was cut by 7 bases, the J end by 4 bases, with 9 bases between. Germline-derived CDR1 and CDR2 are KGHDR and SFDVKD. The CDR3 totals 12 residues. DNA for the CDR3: TGTGCCACCAGAGATACCGGAGAGACCCAGTACTTC. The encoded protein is CATRDTGETQYF.

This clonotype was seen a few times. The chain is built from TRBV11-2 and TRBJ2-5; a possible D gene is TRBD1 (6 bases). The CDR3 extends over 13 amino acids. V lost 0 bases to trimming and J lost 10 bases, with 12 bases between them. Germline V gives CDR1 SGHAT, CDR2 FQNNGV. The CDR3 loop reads CASSLDRGQDQYF. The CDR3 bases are TGTGCCAGCAGCTTAGACCGGGGACAAGACCAGTACTTC.

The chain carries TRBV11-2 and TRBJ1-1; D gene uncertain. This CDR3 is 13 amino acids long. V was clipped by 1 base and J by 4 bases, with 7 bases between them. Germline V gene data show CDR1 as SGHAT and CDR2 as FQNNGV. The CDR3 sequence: CASSLARSTEAFF. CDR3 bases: TGTGCCAGCAGCTTAGCCCGATCCACTGAAGCTTTCTTT. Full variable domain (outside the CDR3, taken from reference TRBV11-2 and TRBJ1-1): EAGVAQSPRYKIIEKRQSVAFWCNPISGHATLYWYQQILGQGPKLLIQFQNNGVVDDSQLPKDRFSAERLKGVDSTLKIQPAKLEDSAVYLCASSLARSTEAFFGQGTRLTVV.

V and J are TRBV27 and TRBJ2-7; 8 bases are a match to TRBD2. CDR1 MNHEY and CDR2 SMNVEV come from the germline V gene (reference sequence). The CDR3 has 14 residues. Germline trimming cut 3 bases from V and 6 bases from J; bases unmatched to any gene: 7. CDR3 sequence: CASSLAGGAGEQYV. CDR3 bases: TGTGCCAGCAGTTTGGCCGGGGGGGCGGGCGAGCAGTACGTC.

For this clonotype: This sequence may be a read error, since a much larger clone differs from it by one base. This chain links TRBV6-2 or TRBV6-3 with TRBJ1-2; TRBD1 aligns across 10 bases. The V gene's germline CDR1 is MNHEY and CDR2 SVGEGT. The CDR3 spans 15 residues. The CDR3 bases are TGTGCCAGCAGGGAGCCGGGACAGGGGCACTATGCCTACACCTTC. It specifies CASREPGQGHYAYTF.

The CDR3 DNA reads TGTGCCAGCAGTGACGGGTGGGGGAAACATAATTCACCCCTCCACTTT. Encoded protein: CASSDGWGKHNSPLHF. The chain is built from TRBV6-4 and TRBJ1-6, with D possibly TRBD1 on 5 matching bases. V was cut by 2 bases and J by 5 bases, with 13 bases left in between. The CDR3 spans 16 residues. Germline V gene data show CDR1 as MRHNA and CDR2 as SNTAGT.

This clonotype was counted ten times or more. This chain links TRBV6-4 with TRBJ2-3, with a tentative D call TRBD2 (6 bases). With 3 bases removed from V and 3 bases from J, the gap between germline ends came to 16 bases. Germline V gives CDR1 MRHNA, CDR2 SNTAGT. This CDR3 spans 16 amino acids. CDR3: CASSENGGEPTDTQYF. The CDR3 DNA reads TGTGCCAGCAGTGAGAATGGCGGGGAACCAACAGATACGCAGTATTTT.